These 24 T cell receptor beta chains were sequenced from one sample in a study of cytomegalovirus exposure and HLA in healthy donors. It was with 60 Vbeta and 13 Jbeta primers that the PCR ran. Clones were sequenced by immunoSEQ multiplex PCR, and TCRdb holds only the in-frame ones, with some missing. The repertoire holds about 170,000 clones, with around 80% as singletons. The specimen was PBMCs. The source is a female donor in good health and CMV-seronegative.

This rearrangement joins TRBV6-6 to TRBJ1-5; possibly TRBD1 for D (5 bases). CDR3 size: 15 residues. V lost 8 bases to trimming and J lost 3 bases, with 17 bases between them. Germline V CDR1 and CDR2: MNHNY, SVGAGI (reference sequence). This CDR3 reads CASEPSGGNNQPQHF. For the CDR3, the DNA is TGTGCCAGCGAACCCAGTGGGGGGAACAATCAGCCCCAGCATTTT.

This chain uses TRBV29-1 with TRBJ2-2; 7 nucleotides line up with TRBD1. The CDR3 is made up of 12 amino acids. Germline assignment: CDR1 SQVTM and CDR2 ANQGSEA. The ends lost 6 bases at V and 6 bases at J; junction bases unmatched: 4. The CDR3 reads CSVQGSPGELFF. The CDR3 bases are TGCAGCGTACAGGGGTCCCCCGGGGAGCTGTTTTTT.

The J gene is TRBJ1-1, the V gene TRBV19; D gene unclear. The germline V and J ends were trimmed by 2 bases and 3 bases, with 19 bases remaining between them. CDR1 and CDR2 (germline): LNHDA, SQIVND (reference sequence). CDR3 size: 17 residues. The CDR3 spells CASSIPYSWEEDTEAFF. The CDR3 bases are TGTGCCAGTAGTATACCCTATTCATGGGAGGAGGACACTGAAGCTTTCTTT.

This chain connects TRBV19 to TRBJ2-1; 11 nucleotides match TRBD2. This CDR3 spans 15 amino acids. Germline assignment: CDR1 LNHDA and CDR2 SQIVND (reference sequence). V dropped 4 bases and J dropped 6; count of bases not matched to a gene: 5. The CDR3 nucleotides are TGTGCCAGTAGTAGGCTAGCGGGAGGTGGCAATGAGCAGTTCTTC. This gives the protein CASSRLAGGGNEQFF.

This clone is a singleton in its sample. This chain links TRBV11-2 with TRBJ2-3; TRBD2 matches at 12 bases. This CDR3 is built from 17 residues. Germline V gene sequence: CDR1 SGHAT, CDR2 FQNNGV. Germline trimming cut 0 bases from V and 5 bases from J; bases unmatched to any gene: 6. The CDR3 loop is CASSLERLAGGGDTQYF. For the CDR3, the DNA is TGTGCCAGCAGCTTAGAGAGGCTAGCGGGGGGGGGAGATACGCAGTATTTT.

This clone was counted a few times. The chain has TRBV5-6 and TRBJ2-1; perhaps TRBD2 as D (6 bases). Germline V gene sequence: CDR1 SGHDT, CDR2 YYEEEE. Trimming removed 4 bases from V and 5 bases from J, with 19 bases in between. The CDR3 sequence is 16 residues long. The CDR3 sequence is CASSPDLGRSNNEQFF. DNA for the CDR3: TGTGCCAGCAGCCCGGATCTGGGGAGGTCCAACAATGAGCAGTTCTTC. Together with reference TRBV5-6 and TRBJ2-1, the CDR3 gives the full variable domain: DAGVTQSPTHLIKTRGQQVTLRCSPKSGHDTVSWYQQALGQGPQFIFQYYEEEERQRGNFPDRFSGHQFPNYSSELNVNALLLGDSALYLCASSPDLGRSNNEQFFGPGTRLTVL.

The V and J genes are TRBV4-3 and TRBJ2-7; D may be TRBD1 (5 bases). The germline V and J ends were trimmed by 1 base and 0 bases, with 7 bases remaining between them. Germline V lookup: CDR1 LGHNA, CDR2 YSLEER. The CDR3 extends over 14 amino acids. The CDR3, as DNA: TGCGCCAGCAGCCAAGTCCAGGGCTCCTACGAGCAGTACTTC. Translation gives CASSQVQGSYEQYF.

The chain recombines TRBV6-5 with TRBJ1-6; D is perhaps TRBD1 (5 bases). The CDR3 is 15 residues long. V lost 2 bases, J lost 7 bases, and 12 bases lay in between. CDR1 and CDR2 (germline): MNHEY, SVGAGI. The CDR3 DNA follows: TGTGCCAGCAGTTACGGGGCAGAACTCAATTCACCCCTCCACTTT. This sequence encodes CASSYGAELNSPLHF.

This clone was found once. This chain connects TRBV5-1 to TRBJ2-2, with D possibly TRBD2 on 6 matching bases. This CDR3 is built from 19 residues. The germline V gene has CDR1 SGHRS and CDR2 YFSETQ. The V end was cut by 3 bases, the J end by 1 base, with 22 bases between. Here the CDR3 reads CASSWDPPGWRGNTGELFF. Written as DNA, the CDR3 is TGCGCCAGCAGCTGGGACCCTCCGGGGTGGCGGGGGAACACCGGGGAGCTGTTTTTT.

J is TRBJ1-4 and V is TRBV20-1; D gene unclear. V was trimmed by 6 bases and J by 5 bases, leaving 4 bases between them. The CDR3 contains 10 residues. Germline V gene lookup returns CDR1 DFQATT and CDR2 SNEGSKA (reference sequence). CDR3 region: CSALNEKLFF. CDR3 in DNA: TGCAGTGCACTCAATGAAAAACTGTTTTTT.

This clone was counted once. A junction boundary mismatches the germline segment, possibly from a read error. The chain joins TRBV7-9 to TRBJ2-7; tentatively, D is TRBD1 (6 bases). This CDR3 comprises 11 residues. Germline loops: CDR1 SEHNR, CDR2 FQNEAQ (reference sequence). The CDR3 coding sequence is TGTGCCAGCAGCTTCGACAGGCGACCAACCTTC. Translated: CASSFDRRPTF.

The chain recombines TRBV6-6 with TRBJ2-7; 8 nucleotides agree with TRBD2. Germline CDR1 and CDR2: MNHNY and SVGAGI (reference sequence). The CDR3 has 15 amino acids. Losses at the gene ends were 0 bases for V and 3 bases for J; bases not matched to a gene: 4. The CDR3 bases are TGTGCCAGCAGTTACTCAAGGGCGGGGGGCTACGAGCAGTACTTC. It specifies CASSYSRAGGYEQYF.

The rearrangement uses TRBV5-4 and TRBJ2-2; D is unresolved. V was trimmed by 0 bases and J by 2 bases, leaving 5 bases between them. Germline values: CDR1 SGHNT, CDR2 YYREEE (reference sequence). CDR3 length equals 14 residues. This chain's CDR3 is CASSLARNTGELFF. The DNA of the CDR3 is TGTGCCAGCAGCTTGGCCAGAAACACCGGGGAGCTGTTTTTT.

In regard to this clone: Mismatch with germline at one junction end may stem from a read error. This chain connects TRBV5-1 to TRBJ2-6; TRBD1 aligns across 9 bases. CDR3 length: 15 amino acids. In germline, CDR1 is SGHRS, CDR2 YFSETQ. The CDR3 DNA reads TGCGCCAGCTCCAAACAGGGGGCTGGGGCCAACGGCCTGACTTTC. Translating it yields CASSKQGAGANGLTF.

A single count supports this clone. The chain uses TRBV19 and TRBJ2-3, with D possibly being TRBD2 (5 bases). Germline assignment: CDR1 LNHDA and CDR2 SQIVND (reference sequence). The CDR3 has 14 amino acids. Trimming took off 5 bases at V and 0 bases at J, with 9 bases between the two ends. The CDR3, as DNA: TGTGCCAGTAGTGTCCAGCGGAGCACAGATACGCAGTATTTT. Its protein is CASSVQRSTDTQYF.

This clone was seen a single time. The rearrangement links TRBV28 to TRBJ1-2, with D perhaps TRBD1 (5 bases). Trimming stripped 6 bases from V and 4 bases from J, with 12 bases between. Germline CDR1 MDHEN, CDR2 SYDVKM. The CDR3 spans 13 residues. The CDR3 loop reads CASRRQSSYGYTF. Here the CDR3 DNA reads TGTGCCAGCAGAAGACAGTCCTCCTATGGCTACACCTTC.

The gene calls are TRBV9 and TRBJ1-1; 7 nucleotides line up with TRBD1. Trimming cost V 4 bases and J 4 bases; bases outside gene matches: 13. This CDR3 has 16 residues. Germline CDR1 SGDLS, CDR2 YYNGEE. Here the CDR3 reads CASSRFTGAWGTEAFF. The CDR3 nucleotides read TGTGCCAGCAGCCGCTTTACAGGGGCGTGGGGCACTGAAGCTTTCTTT.

The rearrangement links TRBV4-3 to TRBJ1-5; D may be TRBD1 (5 bases). The CDR3 length is 17 residues. CDR1 and CDR2 (germline): LGHNA, YSLEER. Trimming pared 0 bases from V and 0 bases from J, leaving 12 bases between. The CDR3 protein is CASSQEVRAHSNQPQHF. In nucleotides, the CDR3 is TGCGCCAGCAGCCAAGAGGTCAGGGCTCATAGCAATCAGCCCCAGCATTTT.

The V call is TRBV7-9, the J call TRBJ1-1; possibly TRBD1 for D (5 bases). There are 14 residues in the CDR3. CDR1 is SEHNR and CDR2 is FQNEAQ in the germline V gene (reference sequence). Trimming removed 3 bases at V and 12 bases at J, with 20 bases between. The CDR3 loop reads CASSFDSSRLGSFF. The CDR3 nucleotides are TGTGCCAGCAGCTTCGACAGCAGTAGGTTGGGATCTTTCTTT.

The chain combines TRBV5-1 with TRBJ2-5, with 9 bases aligning to TRBD1. The DNA end lines up better with TRBJ2-7; the J call may be wrong. This CDR3 spans 15 amino acids. CDR1 is SGHRS and CDR2 is YFSETQ in the germline V gene. The CDR3 sequence: CASSLSDRGTYEQYF. As DNA, the CDR3 is TGCGCCAGCAGCTTATCGGACAGGGGTACCTACGAGCAGTACTTC.

The chain links TRBV5-1 to TRBJ1-2; possibly TRBD1 for D (5 bases). Trimming pared 0 bases from V and 10 bases from J, leaving 10 bases between. The CDR3 loop spans 12 amino acids. The germline CDR1 and CDR2 sequences are SGHRS and YFSETQ. The DNA of the CDR3 is TGCGCCAGCAGCTTGGAGGACAACATCTACACCTTC. Its protein product is CASSLEDNIYTF.

The chain links TRBV27 to TRBJ1-1; 7 bases line up with TRBD1. The CDR3 spans 17 residues. Per the germline V gene, CDR1 is MNHEY and CDR2 is SMNVEV (reference sequence). V lost 4 bases, J lost 1 base, and 12 bases stayed unmatched. DNA for the CDR3: TGTGCCAGCAGTTACCGACAGGGTTATTATCAGAACACTGAAGCTTTCTTT. This sequence encodes CASSYRQGYYQNTEAFF.

The rearrangement uses TRBV9 and TRBJ1-2, with TRBD1 as a possible D gene (6 bases). CDR1 SGDLS and CDR2 YYNGEE come from the germline V gene. Trimming removed 2 bases from V and 7 bases from J, with 15 bases in between. The CDR3 has 14 residues. CDR3 nucleotide sequence: TGTGCCAGCAGCGTTACACAGGGCCTCGGTGGCTACACCTTC. This codes for CASSVTQGLGGYTF.

This chain links TRBV4-1 with TRBJ1-6, with D possibly matching TRBD1 (6 bases). From germline, CDR1 is MGHRA and CDR2 YSYEKL. This CDR3 contains 15 residues. The ends were cut back, 2 bases at V and 13 bases at J, with 18 bases in the middle. CDR3 bases: TGCGCCAGCAGCCAAAATACAGGGTACGCAGCGCCCCTCCACTTT. Translated: CASSQNTGYAAPLHF.